The 2 T cell receptor beta chains below were found in one sample sequenced in a study of control samples from healthy donors and cancer patients (dated by TCRdb to about 2020). Libraries were built with the immunoSEQ multiplex PCR assay. TCRdb obtained this table from immuneACCESS and retained in-frame rearrangements with V and J assigned. These tables miss some clones; where compared with another copy, unresolved V genes account for less than half of the shortfall, and the remainder is unexplained. Here the sample has about 40,000 clones; roughly 92% occur a single time. Around 3.6% of the sample is held by the ten biggest clonotypes. The sequenced sample was blood. All receptors derive from a woman in her fifties or sixties in good health.

This rearrangement joins TRBV5-1 to TRBJ1-2; D perhaps matches TRBD1 (5 bases). This CDR3 region has 14 residues. Germline V gives CDR1 SGHRS, CDR2 YFSETQ. V shed 0 bases and J shed 13 bases, with 19 bases lying between them. The CDR3: CASSLDGSNQGGTF. The CDR3 DNA reads TGCGCCAGCAGCTTGGATGGGTCAAATCAGGGTGGCACCTTC.

The genes are TRBV23-1 and TRBJ1-5; 9 positions agree with TRBD1. TRBV23-1 is an open reading frame whose function is uncertain. The CDR3 length is 15 residues. The junction had 8 bases not matched to a gene; V was cut back by 8 bases and J by 3 bases. The CDR3: CASARRDRVNQPQHF. Here the CDR3 DNA reads TGCGCCAGCGCCCGCCGGGACAGGGTCAATCAGCCCCAGCATTTT.